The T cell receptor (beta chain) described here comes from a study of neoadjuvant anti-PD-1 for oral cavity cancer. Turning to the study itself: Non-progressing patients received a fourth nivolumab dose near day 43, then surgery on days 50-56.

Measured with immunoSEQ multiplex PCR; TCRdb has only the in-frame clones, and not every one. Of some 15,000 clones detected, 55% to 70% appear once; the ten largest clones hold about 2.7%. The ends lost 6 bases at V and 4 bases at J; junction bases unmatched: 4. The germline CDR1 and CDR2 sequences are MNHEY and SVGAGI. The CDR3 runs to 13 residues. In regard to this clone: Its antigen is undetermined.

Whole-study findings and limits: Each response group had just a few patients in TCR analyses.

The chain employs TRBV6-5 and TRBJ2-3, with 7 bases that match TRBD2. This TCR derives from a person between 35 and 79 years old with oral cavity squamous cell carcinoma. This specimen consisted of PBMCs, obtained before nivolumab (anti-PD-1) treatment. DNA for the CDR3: TGTGCCAGCAGGAGCGGGGTGCCAGATACGCAGTATTTT. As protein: CASRSGVPDTQYF.